This T cell receptor beta chain was observed in a study of blood T cell repertoires in COVID-19. Across the study: The United States, Italy and Spain supplied acute and convalescent COVID-19 samples.

This clone showed up just a few times. Other DNA sequences in the same sample also yield this CDR3. In the study's own analysis: Nucleated cell number was recorded as an estimate derived from reference gene primer amplification. Measured with immunoSEQ multiplex PCR; TCRdb has only the in-frame clones, and not every one. D and trimming were read from the DNA, whereas the V and J calls and clone size are those reported in that table. Here the sample spans 40,000 to 60,000 clones, 84% being singletons. The CDR3 has 15 amino acids. Germline CDR1 and CDR2: SGDLS and YYNGEE. Trimming took off 0 bases at V and 2 bases at J, with 9 bases between the two ends.

This chain uses TRBV9 with TRBJ2-1; perhaps TRBD2 as D (6 bases). This TCR came from a human donor in a cohort sampled during active COVID-19. Sample: peripheral blood. The CDR3 sequence: CASSVAGETYNEQFF. CDR3 sequence (DNA): TGTGCCAGCAGCGTAGCGGGAGAAACCTACAATGAGCAGTTCTTC.